This entry describes one TCR beta chain. The clone's antigen remains unknown. Within one base of it there is no much larger clone, and no base qualities were kept. Donors were a few dozen systemically healthy Caucasian individuals from Russia aged roughly 6 to 90 years. Each donor gave about 9.7 milliliters of peripheral blood, drawn into EDTA-treated Vacutainer tubes. Ficoll-Paque density-gradient centrifugation was used to isolate PBMCs, with at least 6.5 million per sample. Total RNA was extracted from PBMCs with Trizol reagent, with at least 6 micrograms obtained per sample. Naive CD45RAhigh/CD27high T cell percentages were measured by flow cytometry on a PBMC aliquot from every donor. This entry comes from a study of blood T cells in healthy people across ages (dated by TCRdb to the mid-2010s). Background for the entire study: Template switching captured roughly one uniquely barcoded TCR beta cDNA molecule per two T cells in model experiments. Using deep sequencing normalized with unique cDNA molecular identifiers, the study measured how TCR beta repertoire diversity changes with age. Four age groups were formed from the donors: young (average about 15 years), middle-aged (roughly 38), aged (about 68) and long-lived (around 82). To avoid experimental bias, donors of different ages were spread randomly across the sequencing lanes. For two donors (one aged 18 to 30 and one aged 80 or older), the study analyzed two additional independent replicas of 1 million unique cDNA reads from the same blood draw. Here is what the overall study found, with its caveats: Because donor CMV infection status was unknown, age-related changes in expanded clonotypes were potentially confounded. Estimates of total diversity from one million sequenced T cells were regarded as lower bounds and underestimates. Since profiling was done on bulk unsorted PBMCs, naive and antigen-experienced compartments could not be conclusively compared. Compared with the aged group, the long-lived group had more naive CD4+ T cells, fewer expanded clones and increased TCR diversity, a pattern suggesting age selection. As age increased, observed TCR beta diversity per million T cells dropped in a roughly linear way, and a significant reduction was already evident by age 40. There was a strong correlation between observed TCR beta diversity and the percentage of naive T cells measured by flow cytometry.

CDR1 and CDR2 are drawn from the germline V gene (reference sequence): SEHNR, FQNEAQ. There are 13 amino acids in the CDR3, from cysteine to phenylalanine inclusive. The read is trimmed to its CDR3 DNA, 39 bases read in frame from base 1. V and J lose 5 bases and 8 bases, and a span of 13 bases separates them. Libraries were made using 5' RACE. The instrument was an Illumina HiSeq 2500. The second PCR ran for about 7 to 11 cycles and used a J-beta primer mix along with a sample-barcoded 5' primer. A template-switch 5' adaptor carrying 12 random nucleotides introduced a unique molecular identifier onto each TCR beta cDNA molecule. At least 3 million CDR3-containing paired-end reads were obtained from each sample. The Mint cDNA synthesis kit, primed by a TRBC-specific oligonucleotide, was used to synthesize first-strand cDNA from all RNA. Following uracil-DNA glycosylase treatment, all cDNA underwent a first 18-cycle PCR with the universal primers M1SS and BC2_uni_R. Per the original workflow: Normalization of each sample was performed by random selection of 1 million high-quality reads, each carrying a distinct molecular identifier. Reads with shared molecular identifiers were discarded instead of being binned into consensus sequences. MiTCR, run with a Q25 quality threshold and the strictest error-elimination algorithm, handled CDR3 identification, clonotype clustering and error correction. Lower-bound total TCR beta diversity was estimated with a nonparametric unseen species model using Euler transformation. The raw public data were reprocessed by TCRdb itself: fastp quality trimming at Q25, MiXCR clonotype calling, in-frame beta chains only. Identical CDR3 protein sequences are pooled into one entry, listed with their most common genes and DNA. The V and J calls and clone size come from TCRdb's table, not from the authors' own analysis. A total of 800,000 to 900,000 distinct CDR3 sequences appear in this sample, around 62% of them only once. The ten largest clones capture about a quarter of the sample.

The rearranged segments are TRBV7-9 and TRBJ2-1; the D gene cannot be named for sure. The TCR originated in a man aged 30 to 39 in good health. The sequenced sample was blood. CDR3 sequence: CASSPMGFYEQFF. The DNA sequence is as follows: TGTGCCAGCAGCCCAATGGGGTTCTATGAGCAGTTCTTC.